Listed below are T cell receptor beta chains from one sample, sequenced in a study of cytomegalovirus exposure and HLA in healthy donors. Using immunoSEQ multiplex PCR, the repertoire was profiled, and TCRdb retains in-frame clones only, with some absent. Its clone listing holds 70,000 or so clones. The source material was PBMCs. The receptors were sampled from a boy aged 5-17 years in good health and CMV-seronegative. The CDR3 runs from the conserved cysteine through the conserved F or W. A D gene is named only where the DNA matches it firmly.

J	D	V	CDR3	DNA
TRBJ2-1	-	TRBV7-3	CASSPKKPATYNEQFF	TGTGCCAGCAGCCCAAAAAAGCCAGCGACCTACAATGAGCAGTTCTTC
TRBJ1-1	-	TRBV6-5	CASFRGTAEAFF	TGTGCCAGCTTCAGGGGTACGGCTGAAGCTTTCTTT
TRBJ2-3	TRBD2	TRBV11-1	CASSSGLAEHTDTQYF	TGTGCCAGCAGCTCGGGACTAGCGGAGCACACAGATACGCAGTATTTT
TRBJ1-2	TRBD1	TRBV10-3	CAISEGQGAAGDYGYTF	TGTGCCATCAGTGAGGGGCAGGGGGCGGCAGGAGACTATGGCTACACCTTC
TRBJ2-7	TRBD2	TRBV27	CASSYAGGSYEQYF	TGTGCCAGCAGTTATGCGGGAGGTTCCTACGAGCAGTACTTC
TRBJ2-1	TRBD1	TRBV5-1	CASSPGQGASDEQFF	TGCGCCAGCAGCCCCGGACAGGGGGCAAGCGATGAGCAGTTCTTC
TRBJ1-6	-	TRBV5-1	CASSLGQENSPLHF	TGCGCCAGCAGCTTGGGACAGGAAAATTCACCCCTCCACTTT
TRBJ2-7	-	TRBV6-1	CASSAQGPGVYEQYF	TGTGCCAGCAGTGCCCAGGGGCCGGGTGTCTACGAGCAGTACTTC
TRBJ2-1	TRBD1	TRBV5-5	CASSGNRGRTYNEQFF	TGTGCCAGCAGCGGGAACAGGGGGCGGACCTACAATGAGCAGTTCTTC
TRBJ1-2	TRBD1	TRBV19	CASRDDRAEVWGYTF	TGTGCCAGTAGGGATGACAGGGCGGAGGTTTGGGGCTACACCTTC
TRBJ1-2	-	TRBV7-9	CASSPVVYGYTF	TGTGCCAGCAGCCCGGTCGTCTATGGCTACACCTTC
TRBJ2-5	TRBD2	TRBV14	CASRTAGGPQETQYF	TGTGCCAGCAGGACAGCGGGAGGCCCTCAAGAGACCCAGTACTTC
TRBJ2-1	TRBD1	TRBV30	CAWHQGASYNEQFF	TGTGCCTGGCACCAGGGGGCATCCTACAATGAGCAGTTCTTC
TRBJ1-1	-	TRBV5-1	CASRFDRNTEAFF	TGCGCCAGCAGATTTGACAGGAACACTGAAGCTTTCTTT
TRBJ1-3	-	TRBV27	CASSLRGAGNTIYF	TGTGCCAGCAGTTTGAGAGGAGCTGGAAACACCATATATTTT
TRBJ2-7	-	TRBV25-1	CASSTLTTLSYEQYF	TGTGCCAGCAGTACACTCACTACCCTCTCTTACGAGCAGTACTTC
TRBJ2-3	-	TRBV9	CASSEEGSPLDTQYF	TGTGCCAGCAGCGAGGAGGGATCCCCTCTCGATACGCAGTATTTT
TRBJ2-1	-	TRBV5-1	CASSPERVASSGEQFF	TGCGCCAGCAGCCCGGAGAGGGTAGCTTCCTCCGGTGAGCAGTTCTTC
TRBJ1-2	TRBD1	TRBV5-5	CASRSPTTGTFGGYTF	TGTGCCAGCAGGAGCCCGACGACAGGGACCTTCGGTGGCTACACCTTC
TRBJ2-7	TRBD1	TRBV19	CASRLGQGSYEQYF	TGTGCCAGTAGGCTAGGACAGGGCTCCTACGAGCAGTACTTC
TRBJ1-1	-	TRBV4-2	CASSRETGIEAFF	TGTGCCAGCAGTCGTGAAACAGGGATAGAAGCTTTCTTT
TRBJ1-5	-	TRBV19	CASSIMVDRIQPQHF	TGTGCCAGTAGTATAATGGTTGACAGAATTCAGCCCCAGCATTTT
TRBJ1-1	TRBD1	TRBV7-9	CASSSTGQGKSMNTEAFF	TGTGCCAGCAGCTCCACCGGACAGGGGAAAAGTATGAACACTGAAGCTTTCTTT
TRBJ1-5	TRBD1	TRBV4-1	CASSRWTGEKDQPQHF	TGCGCCAGCAGCAGATGGACAGGGGAAAAGGATCAGCCCCAGCATTTT
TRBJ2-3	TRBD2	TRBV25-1	CASSERASGSRIGTQYF	TGTGCCAGCAGTGAACGAGCCAGCGGGAGTCGAATCGGTACGCAGTATTTT
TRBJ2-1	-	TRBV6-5	CASSKTSYNEQFF	TGTGCCAGCAGCAAGACTAGCTACAATGAGCAGTTCTTC
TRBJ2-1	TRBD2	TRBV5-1	CASGSGGGSYNEQFF	TGCGCCAGCGGCTCGGGGGGAGGGTCCTACAATGAGCAGTTCTTC
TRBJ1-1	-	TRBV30	CAWSHTGNTEAFF	TGTGCCTGGAGTCACACAGGGAACACTGAAGCTTTCTTT
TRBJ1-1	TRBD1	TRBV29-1	CSVDVGQGSMNTEAFF	TGCAGCGTTGACGTAGGACAGGGGTCTATGAACACTGAAGCTTTCTTT
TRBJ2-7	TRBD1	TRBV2	CASSEALFFGTVSYEQYF	TGTGCCAGCAGTGAAGCGCTTTTCTTTGGGACAGTGTCCTACGAGCAGTACTTC
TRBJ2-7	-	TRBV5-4	CASSLGSSEQYF	TGTGCCAGCAGCTTGGGTAGCTCCGAGCAGTACTTC
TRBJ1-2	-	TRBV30	CAWTLYGYRASSDYGYTF	TGTGCCTGGACCCTATACGGATACAGGGCAAGTTCAGACTATGGCTACACCTTC
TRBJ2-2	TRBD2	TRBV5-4	CASSLLAGGLTGELFF	TGTGCCAGCAGCTTACTAGCGGGAGGACTCACCGGGGAGCTGTTTTTT
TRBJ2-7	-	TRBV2	CASTDRGLIYEQYF	TGTGCCAGCACCGACCGGGGATTGATATACGAGCAGTACTTC
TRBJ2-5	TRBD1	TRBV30	CAFRDRGETQYF	TGTGCCTTCCGGGACAGGGGAGAGACCCAGTACTTC
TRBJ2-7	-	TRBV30	CAWKGGGRLREPYEQYF	TGTGCCTGGAAAGGGGGGGGACGACTTAGGGAACCCTACGAGCAGTACTTC
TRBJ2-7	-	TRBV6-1	CASSSEGSSYEQYF	TGTGCCAGCTCTTCGGAGGGCAGTTCCTACGAGCAGTACTTC
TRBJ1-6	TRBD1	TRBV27	CASRPGQVIYNSPLHF	TGTGCCAGCAGACCGGGACAGGTTATCTATAATTCACCCCTCCACTTT
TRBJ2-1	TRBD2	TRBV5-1	CASSVSSGAYNEQFF	TGCGCCAGCAGCGTCTCTAGCGGGGCTTACAATGAGCAGTTCTTC
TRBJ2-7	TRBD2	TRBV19	CASSPLAGAGLEQYF	TGTGCCAGCTCCCCTCTAGCGGGAGCGGGTCTCGAGCAGTACTTC
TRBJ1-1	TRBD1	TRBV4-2	CASSRDRGLDTEAFF	TGTGCCAGCAGCCGGGACAGGGGGCTTGACACTGAAGCTTTCTTT
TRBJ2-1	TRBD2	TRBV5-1	CASSLSSGSLNEQFF	TGCGCCAGCAGCTTATCTAGCGGGAGCTTGAATGAGCAGTTCTTC
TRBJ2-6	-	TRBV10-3	CAVGQGSSGANVLTF	TGTGCCGTGGGGCAGGGAAGCTCTGGGGCCAACGTCCTGACTTTC
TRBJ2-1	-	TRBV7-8	CASSAISEEQFF	TGTGCCAGCAGCGCAATTAGCGAGGAGCAGTTCTTC
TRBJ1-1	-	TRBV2	CASSDEGTPNTEAFF	TGTGCCAGCAGTGATGAAGGGACACCGAACACTGAAGCTTTCTTT
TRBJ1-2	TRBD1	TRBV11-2	CASSLRGQEGGYTF	TGTGCCAGCAGCTTACGTGGACAGGAGGGTGGCTACACCTTC
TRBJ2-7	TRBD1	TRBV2	CASSRIKTGQGAQNEQYF	TGTGCCAGCAGTCGCATAAAAACGGGACAGGGGGCGCAGAACGAGCAGTACTTC
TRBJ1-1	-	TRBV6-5	CASSQPGHIEAFF	TGTGCCAGCAGCCAACCGGGACATATAGAAGCTTTCTTT
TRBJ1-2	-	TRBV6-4	CASSDERNYGYTF	TGTGCCAGCAGTGACGAGCGGAACTATGGCTACACCTTC
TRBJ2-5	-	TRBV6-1	CATARVHSQETQYF	TGTGCCACAGCCAGGGTTCACTCCCAAGAGACCCAGTACTTC
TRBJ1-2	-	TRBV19	CATLRGRAPWGYTF	TGTGCCACCCTTAGAGGCAGGGCCCCATGGGGCTACACCTTC
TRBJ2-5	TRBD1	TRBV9	CASSAGQGLETQYF	TGTGCCAGCAGCGCCGGACAGGGGTTGGAGACCCAGTACTTC